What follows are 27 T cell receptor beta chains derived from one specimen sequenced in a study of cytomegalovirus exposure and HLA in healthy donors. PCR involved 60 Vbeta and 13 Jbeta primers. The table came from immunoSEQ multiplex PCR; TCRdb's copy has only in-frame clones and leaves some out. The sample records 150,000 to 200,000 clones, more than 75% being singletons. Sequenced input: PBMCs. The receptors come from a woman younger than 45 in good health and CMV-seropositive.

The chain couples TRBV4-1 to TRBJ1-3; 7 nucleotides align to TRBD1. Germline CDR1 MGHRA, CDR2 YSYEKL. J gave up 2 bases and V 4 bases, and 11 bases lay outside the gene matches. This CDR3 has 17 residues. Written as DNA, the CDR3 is TGCGCCAGCAGCCGACAGGGTTTGACCCTCACTGGAAACACCATATATTTT. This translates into CASSRQGLTLTGNTIYF.

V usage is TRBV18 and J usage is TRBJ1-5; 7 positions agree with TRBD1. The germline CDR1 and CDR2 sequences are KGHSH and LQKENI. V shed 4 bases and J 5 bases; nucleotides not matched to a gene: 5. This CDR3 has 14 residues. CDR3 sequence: CASSLTGKDQPQHF. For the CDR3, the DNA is TGTGCCAGCTCACTGACAGGGAAGGATCAGCCCCAGCATTTT.

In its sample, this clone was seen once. The CDR3 reads CASSPSEIARGEQYF. CDR3 nucleotides: TGTGCCAGCAGCCCCTCCGAGATAGCGAGAGGCGAGCAGTACTTC. The chain joins TRBV7-8 to TRBJ2-7; D perhaps matches TRBD2 (5 bases). Germline values: CDR1 SGHVS, CDR2 FQNEAQ. Trimming left V 5 bases short and J 6 bases short, with 20 bases between. CDR3 length: 15 residues.

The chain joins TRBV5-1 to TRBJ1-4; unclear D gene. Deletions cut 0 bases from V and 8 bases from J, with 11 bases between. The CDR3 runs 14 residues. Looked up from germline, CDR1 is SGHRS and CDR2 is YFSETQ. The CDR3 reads CASSLVGSGEKLFF. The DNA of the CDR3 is TGCGCCAGCAGCTTGGTGGGGTCGGGGGAAAAACTGTTTTTT.

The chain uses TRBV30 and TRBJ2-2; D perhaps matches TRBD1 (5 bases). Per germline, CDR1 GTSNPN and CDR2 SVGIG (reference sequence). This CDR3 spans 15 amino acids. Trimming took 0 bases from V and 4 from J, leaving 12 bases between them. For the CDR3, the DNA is TGTGCCTGGAGTGTACTTGGACAAGCCACCGGGGAGCTGTTTTTT. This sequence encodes CAWSVLGQATGELFF. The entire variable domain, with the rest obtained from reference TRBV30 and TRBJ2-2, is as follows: SQTIHQWPATLVQPVGSPLSLECTVEGTSNPNLYWYRQAAGRGLQLLFYSVGIGQISSEVPQNLSASRPQDRQFILSSKKLLLSDSGFYLCAWSVLGQATGELFFGEGSRLTVL.

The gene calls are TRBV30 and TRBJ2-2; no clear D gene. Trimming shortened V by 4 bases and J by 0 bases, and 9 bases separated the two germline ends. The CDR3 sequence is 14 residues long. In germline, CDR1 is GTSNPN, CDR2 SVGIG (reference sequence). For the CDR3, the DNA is TGTGCCTGGATGTTGACAACGAACACCGGGGAGCTGTTTTTT. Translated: CAWMLTTNTGELFF.

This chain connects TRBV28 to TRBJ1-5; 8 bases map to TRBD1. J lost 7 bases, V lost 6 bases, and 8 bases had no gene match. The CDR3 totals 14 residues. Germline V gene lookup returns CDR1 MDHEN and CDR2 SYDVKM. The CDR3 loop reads CASSFQRQGQPQHF. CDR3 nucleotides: TGTGCCAGCAGCTTCCAAAGACAGGGGCAGCCCCAGCATTTT.

The CDR3 sequence is CASRNTGFEQYF. CDR3 nucleotide sequence: TGTGCCAGCAGAAACACAGGGTTCGAGCAGTACTTC. The chain recombines TRBV2 with TRBJ2-5; tentatively, D is TRBD1 (6 bases). Matching the DNA end better, TRBJ2-7 makes the J call doubtful. CDR3 length: 12 residues. Germline loops: CDR1 SNHLY, CDR2 FYNNEI.

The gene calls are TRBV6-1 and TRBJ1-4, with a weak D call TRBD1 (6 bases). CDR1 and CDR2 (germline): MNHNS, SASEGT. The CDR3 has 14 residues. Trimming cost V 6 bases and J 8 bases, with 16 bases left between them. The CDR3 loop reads CASRPTGPGEKLFF. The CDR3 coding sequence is TGTGCCAGCAGACCTACAGGGCCGGGCGAAAAACTGTTTTTT.

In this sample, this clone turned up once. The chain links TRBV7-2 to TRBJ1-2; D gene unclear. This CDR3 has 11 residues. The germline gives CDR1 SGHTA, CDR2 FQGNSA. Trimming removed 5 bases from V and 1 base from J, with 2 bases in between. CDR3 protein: CASSRNYGYTF. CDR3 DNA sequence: TGTGCCAGCAGCCGTAACTATGGCTACACCTTC.

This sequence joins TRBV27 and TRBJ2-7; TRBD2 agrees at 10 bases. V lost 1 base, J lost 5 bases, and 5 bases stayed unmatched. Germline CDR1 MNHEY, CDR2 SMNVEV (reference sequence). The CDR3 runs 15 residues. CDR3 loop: CASSLLASGGNEQYF. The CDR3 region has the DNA TGTGCCAGCAGTTTATTGGCTAGCGGGGGCAACGAGCAGTACTTC.

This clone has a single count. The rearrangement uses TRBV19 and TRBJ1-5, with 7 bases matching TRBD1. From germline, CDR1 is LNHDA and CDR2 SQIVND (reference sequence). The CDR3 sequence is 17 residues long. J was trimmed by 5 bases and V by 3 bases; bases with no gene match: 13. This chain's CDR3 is CASSIYGAGDSHQPQHF. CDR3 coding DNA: TGTGCCAGTAGTATTTATGGGGCTGGGGACAGCCATCAGCCCCAGCATTTT.

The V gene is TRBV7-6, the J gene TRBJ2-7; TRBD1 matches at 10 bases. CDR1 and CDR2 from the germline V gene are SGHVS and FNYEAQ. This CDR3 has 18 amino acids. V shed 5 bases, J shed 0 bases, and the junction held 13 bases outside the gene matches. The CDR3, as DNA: TGTGCCAGCAGCCAGGGGGACAGGGGCCGCAAGAGCTCCTACGAGCAGTACTTC. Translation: CASSQGDRGRKSSYEQYF. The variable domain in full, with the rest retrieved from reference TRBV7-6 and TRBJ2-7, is GAGVSQSPRYKVTKRGQDVALRCDPISGHVSLYWYRQALGQGPEFLTYFNYEAQQDKSGLPNDRFSAERPEGSISTLTIQRTEQRDSAMYRCASSQGDRGRKSSYEQYFGPGTRLTVT.

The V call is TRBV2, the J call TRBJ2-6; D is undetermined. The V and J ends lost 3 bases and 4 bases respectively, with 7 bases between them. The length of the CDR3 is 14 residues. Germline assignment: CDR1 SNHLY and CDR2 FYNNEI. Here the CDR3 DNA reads TGTGCCAGCAGTGACAGAGGAGGGGCCAACGTCCTGACTTTC. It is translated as CASSDRGGANVLTF.

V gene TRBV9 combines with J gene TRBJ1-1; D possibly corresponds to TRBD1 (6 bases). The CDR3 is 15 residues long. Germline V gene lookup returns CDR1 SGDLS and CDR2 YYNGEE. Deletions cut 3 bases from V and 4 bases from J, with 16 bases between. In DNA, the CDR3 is TGTGCCAGCAGCGGAAATACAGGGATGGGCACTGAAGCTTTCTTT. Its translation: CASSGNTGMGTEAFF.

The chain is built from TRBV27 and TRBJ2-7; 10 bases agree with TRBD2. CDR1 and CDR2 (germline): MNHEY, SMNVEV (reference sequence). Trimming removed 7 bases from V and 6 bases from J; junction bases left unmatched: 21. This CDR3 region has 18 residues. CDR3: CASTTSPERGGPSREQYF. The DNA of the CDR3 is TGTGCCAGCACCACTTCTCCCGAGCGGGGGGGCCCAAGTCGCGAGCAGTACTTC.

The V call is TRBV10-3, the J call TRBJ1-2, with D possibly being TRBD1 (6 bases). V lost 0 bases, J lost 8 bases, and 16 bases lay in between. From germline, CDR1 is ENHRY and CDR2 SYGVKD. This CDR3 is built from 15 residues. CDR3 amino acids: CAISESIGRGGGYTF. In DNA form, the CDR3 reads TGTGCCATCAGTGAGTCGATCGGCAGGGGAGGGGGCTACACCTTC.

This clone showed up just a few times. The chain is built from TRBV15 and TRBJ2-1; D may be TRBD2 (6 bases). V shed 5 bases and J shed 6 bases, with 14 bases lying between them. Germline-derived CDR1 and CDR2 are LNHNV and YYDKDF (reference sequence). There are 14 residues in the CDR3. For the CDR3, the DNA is TGTGCCACCAGCTGGCGAGACGGGGGCAATGAGCAGTTCTTC. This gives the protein CATSWRDGGNEQFF.

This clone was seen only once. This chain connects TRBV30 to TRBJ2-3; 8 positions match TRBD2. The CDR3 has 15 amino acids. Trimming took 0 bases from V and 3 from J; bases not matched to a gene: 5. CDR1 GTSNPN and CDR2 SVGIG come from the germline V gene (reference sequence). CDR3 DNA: TGTGCCTGGAGTGTAGCGGGGGCGGTAACAGATACGCAGTATTTT. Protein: CAWSVAGAVTDTQYF.

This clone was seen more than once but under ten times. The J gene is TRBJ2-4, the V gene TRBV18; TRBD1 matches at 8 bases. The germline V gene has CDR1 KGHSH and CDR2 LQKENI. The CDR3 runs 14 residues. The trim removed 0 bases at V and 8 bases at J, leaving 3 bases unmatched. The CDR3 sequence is CASSPPNRGDIQYF. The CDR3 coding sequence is TGTGCCAGCTCACCACCGAACAGGGGGGACATTCAGTACTTC.

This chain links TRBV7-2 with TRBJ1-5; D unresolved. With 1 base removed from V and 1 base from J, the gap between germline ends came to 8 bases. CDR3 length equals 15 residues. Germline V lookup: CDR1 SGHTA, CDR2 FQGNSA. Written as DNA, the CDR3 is TGTGCCAGCAGCTTAGTCTCTAGCAGCAATCAGCCCCAGCATTTT. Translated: CASSLVSSSNQPQHF.

CDR3 region: CASSPFLAPGTDTQYF. Written as DNA, the CDR3 is TGTGCCAGCAGCCCCTTTTTAGCTCCGGGCACAGATACGCAGTATTTT. This chain uses TRBV9 with TRBJ2-3; D remains ambiguous. Trimming removed 4 bases at V and 1 base at J, with 16 bases between. Germline V gives CDR1 SGDLS, CDR2 YYNGEE. The CDR3 covers 16 residues.

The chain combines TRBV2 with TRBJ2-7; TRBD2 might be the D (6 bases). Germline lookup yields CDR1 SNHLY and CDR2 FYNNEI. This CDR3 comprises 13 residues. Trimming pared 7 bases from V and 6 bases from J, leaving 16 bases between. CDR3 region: CASKEGQYGEQYF. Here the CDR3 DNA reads TGTGCCAGCAAGGAGGGGCAGTACGGCGAGCAGTACTTC.

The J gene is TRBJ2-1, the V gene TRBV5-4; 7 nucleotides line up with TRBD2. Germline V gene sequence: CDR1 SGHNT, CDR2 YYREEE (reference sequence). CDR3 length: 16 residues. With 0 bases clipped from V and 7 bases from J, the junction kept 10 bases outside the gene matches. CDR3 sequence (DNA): TGTGCCAGCAGCTTGGACTTAGCGGGCACGGGGAATGAGCAGTTCTTC. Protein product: CASSLDLAGTGNEQFF. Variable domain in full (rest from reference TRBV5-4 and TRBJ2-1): ETGVTQSPTHLIKTRGQQVTLRCSSQSGHNTVSWYQQALGQGPQFIFQYYREEENGRGNFPPRFSGLQFPNYSSELNVNALELDDSALYLCASSLDLAGTGNEQFFGPGTRLTVL.

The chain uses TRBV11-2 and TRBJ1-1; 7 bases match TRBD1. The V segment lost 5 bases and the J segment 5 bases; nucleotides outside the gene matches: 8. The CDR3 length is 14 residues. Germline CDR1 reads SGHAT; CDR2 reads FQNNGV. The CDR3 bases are TGTGCCAGCAGCGGGTGGACAGGTCGGACTGAAGCTTTCTTT. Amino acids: CASSGWTGRTEAFF.

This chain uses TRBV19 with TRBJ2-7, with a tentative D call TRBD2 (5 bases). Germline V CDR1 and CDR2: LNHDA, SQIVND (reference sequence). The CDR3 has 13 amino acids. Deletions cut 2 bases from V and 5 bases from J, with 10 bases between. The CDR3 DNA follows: TGTGCCAGTAGTATAAGTAGAGGGAACGAGCAGTACTTC. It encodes CASSISRGNEQYF.

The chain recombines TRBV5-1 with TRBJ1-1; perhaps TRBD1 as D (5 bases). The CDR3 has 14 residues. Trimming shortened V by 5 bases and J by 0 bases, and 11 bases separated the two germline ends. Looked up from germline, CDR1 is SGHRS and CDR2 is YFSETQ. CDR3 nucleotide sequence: TGCGCCAGCAGTTACGACAGTTTGAACACTGAAGCTTTCTTT. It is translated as CASSYDSLNTEAFF.